The sequence of this TCR beta chain was determined in a study of blood T cell repertoires in COVID-19. Method: immunoSEQ multiplex PCR; TCRdb's copy keeps in-frame clones and lacks some. The sample includes roughly 340,000 clones, more than 70% seen only once; the top ten take approximately 1.8%. V was clipped by 7 bases and J by 0 bases, with 10 bases between them. The CDR3 runs 14 residues. The germline V gene encodes CDR1 MDHEN and CDR2 SYDVKM. Participant-given clinical history determined each cohort assignment. The chain combines TRBV28 with TRBJ2-1; the D gene is possibly TRBD2 (5 bases). The TCR originated in a man in his forties or fifties in a cohort exposed to, infected with or recovered from COVID-19 (not recorded which). The sequencing input was PBMCs or T cells enriched from blood (not recorded which). DNA of the CDR3: TGTGCCAGCAATTCGGGATTCTCCTACAATGAGCAGTTCTTC. It translates to CASNSGFSYNEQFF.